The 12 T cell receptor beta chains in this list originate from one sample, sequenced in a study of T-cell memory formation after mild COVID-19. TCRdb redid the calling of the 5' RACE reads with MiXCR, one entry per CDR3 protein. The sample includes about 560,000 distinct CDR3 sequences, 20% to 25% of them seen just once. Source material: PBMCs or a T cell subset sorted from them (not recorded which). These receptor sequences come from an adult woman who had mild COVID-19 (a few samples of this study predate the infection). Cell type and time point are not known.

The V call is TRBV14, the J call TRBJ2-5; possibly TRBD2 for D (5 bases). This CDR3 contains 15 residues. The V end lost 1 base, the J end lost 5 bases, and 14 bases lay between the germline ends. Germline V lookup: CDR1 SGHDN, CDR2 FVKESK. CDR3 amino acids: CASSQGAWPGETQYF. CDR3 DNA: TGTGCCAGCAGCCAAGGCGCCTGGCCGGGGGAGACCCAGTACTTC.

V and J are TRBV5-6 and TRBJ1-1; D gene uncertain. Trimming removed 0 bases at V and 4 bases at J, with 7 bases between. The length of the CDR3 is 13 residues. Per germline, CDR1 SGHDT and CDR2 YYEEEE. The CDR3, as DNA: TGTGCCAGCAGCTTGGAAAGGTTCACTGAAGCTTTCTTT. Encoded protein: CASSLERFTEAFF.

In this sample, this clonotype turned up a few times. The rearrangement links TRBV4-1 to TRBJ2-7; 9 bases fit TRBD2. With V trimmed by 1 base and J by 7 bases, 11 bases remained unmatched. The germline V gene has CDR1 MGHRA and CDR2 YSYEKL. This CDR3 is built from 16 residues. The CDR3 sequence: CASSQVAGLASQEQYF. The CDR3 nucleotides read TGCGCCAGCAGCCAAGTTGCGGGACTAGCCTCTCAAGAGCAGTACTTC.

This clonotype was observed a few times. This rearrangement joins TRBV29-1 to TRBJ2-2; D call uncertain. CDR3 size: 13 residues. Germline V gene data show CDR1 as SQVTM and CDR2 as ANQGSEA. Trimming cost V 2 bases and J 6 bases, with 10 bases left between them. The chain's CDR3 is CSVEIPQAGELFF. DNA for the CDR3: TGCAGCGTTGAAATCCCCCAGGCCGGGGAGCTGTTTTTT.

The chain uses TRBV12-3 or TRBV12-4 and TRBJ2-1; no definite D call. Trimming stripped 5 bases from V and 6 bases from J, with 8 bases between. CDR3 length: 12 amino acids. In DNA, the CDR3 is TGTGCCAGCAGTATCCGGCGCAATGAGCAGTTCTTC. This translates into CASSIRRNEQFF.

This clonotype was seen at least ten times. This sequence joins TRBV4-3 and TRBJ1-1; no clear D. The CDR3 length is 18 residues. In germline, CDR1 is LGHNA, CDR2 YSLEER. V lost 1 base, J lost 1 base, and 19 bases lay in between. In DNA form, the CDR3 reads TGCGCCAGCAGCCAAGTGACGGGCGATGGGTGGGGGAACACTGAAGCTTTCTTT. It specifies CASSQVTGDGWGNTEAFF.

This clonotype was seen once. This chain uses TRBV6-2 or TRBV6-3 with TRBJ2-1, with 7 bases fitting TRBD1. Trimming at V came to 7 bases and at J to 2 bases, leaving 17 bases not matched to a gene. This CDR3 has 18 residues. Germline values: CDR1 MNHEY, CDR2 SVGEGT. The CDR3 here is CASTGVLAGGMTYNEQFF. The CDR3, as DNA: TGTGCCAGCACCGGAGTCTTAGCAGGGGGAATGACCTACAATGAGCAGTTCTTC.

This clonotype turned up a few times. The junction shows a germline mismatch at one end, possibly a read error. The rearrangement links TRBV20-1 to TRBJ2-3, with 8 positions matching TRBD2. Germline V gene lookup returns CDR1 DFQATT and CDR2 SNEGSKA (reference sequence). CDR3 length equals 12 residues. The CDR3 DNA reads TGCAGTACTAGCGGAGGCACAGATACGCAGTATTTT. Translated, it gives CSTSGGTDTQYF.

V gene TRBV30 combines with J gene TRBJ2-2, with 8 bases identical to TRBD1. This CDR3 region has 14 residues. Unmatched junction bases numbered 2, after V lost 1 base and J lost 4 bases. The V gene's germline CDR1 is GTSNPN and CDR2 SVGIG (reference sequence). This chain's CDR3 is CAWSGTGSTGELFF. The CDR3 DNA reads as TGTGCCTGGAGTGGGACAGGGAGCACCGGGGAGCTGTTTTTT.

This chain joins TRBV10-3 and TRBJ2-7; possibly TRBD2 for D (6 bases). The V and J ends lost 6 bases and 3 bases respectively, with 21 bases between them. Germline CDR1 reads ENHRY; CDR2 reads SYGVKD. The CDR3 runs 16 residues. Written as DNA, the CDR3 is TGTGCCATCAGGGCGACGCAGGAGGGCCGTAACTACGAGCAGTACTTC. This translates into CAIRATQEGRNYEQYF.

This clonotype appeared a few times. The rearrangement links TRBV7-2 to TRBJ1-2, with D perhaps TRBD1 (5 bases). V shed 0 bases and J shed 1 base, with 9 bases lying between them. The germline V gene encodes CDR1 SGHTA and CDR2 FQGNSA. This CDR3 has 15 residues. CDR3 coding DNA: TGTGCCAGCAGCTTAGCATCCAGGGTTAACTATGGCTACACCTTC. Translation gives CASSLASRVNYGYTF.

V and J are TRBV11-2 and TRBJ1-1, with TRBD1 as a possible D gene (5 bases). CDR1 is SGHAT, CDR2 FQNNGV, per germline. The germline V and J ends were trimmed by 0 bases and 4 bases, with 12 bases remaining between them. The CDR3 is 15 residues long. The CDR3 DNA reads as TGTGCCAGCAGCTTAGACTTTGGTGGGGGCACTGAAGCTTTCTTT. Translated, it gives CASSLDFGGGTEAFF.